This T cell receptor beta chain was retrieved from a study of cytomegalovirus exposure and HLA in healthy donors. CDR3 length: 17 residues. Germline CDR1 SEHNR, CDR2 FQNEAQ (reference sequence). On this clone itself: The junction differs from germline at one of its ends, possibly a read error.

Primers: 60 Vbeta forward and 13 Jbeta reverse. The assay was immunoSEQ multiplex PCR, and TCRdb's table has in-frame clones only and misses some. The repertoire holds hundreds of thousands of clones, with over 65% as singletons. The chain employs TRBV7-9 and TRBJ2-1; the match to TRBD2 covers 10 bases. The receptor comes from a man between 18 and 35 years old in good health and CMV-seronegative. Sequencing used PBMCs. CDR3: CSSSKWASGSSGDEQFF. Written as DNA, the CDR3 is TGTTCCAGCAGCAAGTGGGCTAGCGGGAGTTCGGGGGATGAGCAGTTCTTC.